Below, 30 T cell receptor beta chains from the same sample are listed, as sequenced in a study of T cells after yellow fever vaccination. TCRdb re-derived calls from the 5' RACE reads in MiXCR, one entry per CDR3 protein. The table shows 230,000 or so distinct CDR3 sequences, with approximately 3.5% occurring only once. The starting material was PBMCs, obtained 15 days after the yellow fever booster vaccination. The source of these receptors is a man between 18 and 35 years old who received the YFV17D yellow fever vaccine.

This clonotype was observed at least ten times. The chain is built from TRBV7-9 and TRBJ1-1; no reliable D call. Germline CDR1 and CDR2: SEHNR and FQNEAQ (reference sequence). This CDR3 spans 13 amino acids. The V end lost 5 bases, the J end lost 2 bases, and 9 bases lay between the germline ends. The CDR3 spells CASSHDTNTEAFF. For the CDR3, the DNA is TGTGCCAGCAGCCACGATACTAACACTGAAGCTTTCTTT. The full variable domain, in which reference TRBV7-9 and TRBJ1-1 provide the parts outside the CDR3, is DTGVSQNPRHKITKRGQNVTFRCDPISEHNRLYWYRQTLGQGPEFLTYFQNEAQLEKSRLLSDRFSAERPKGSFSTLEIQRTEQGDSAMYLCASSHDTNTEAFFGQGTRLTVV.

This clonotype was seen many times. The chain is built from TRBV12-3 or TRBV12-4 and TRBJ1-1; D remains unclear. With 2 bases removed from V and 8 bases from J, the gap between germline ends came to 6 bases. The CDR3 covers 11 residues. The CDR3 bases are TGTGCCAGCAGTTTACACGGGGAAGCTTTCTTT. Translating it yields CASSLHGEAFF.

This clonotype was recorded at least ten times. The chain links TRBV12-3 or TRBV12-4 to TRBJ1-1; 10 bases map to TRBD1. CDR3 length equals 17 residues. V lost 6 bases, J lost 0 bases, and 10 bases stayed unmatched. CDR3: CASSHHGTGAVNTEAFF. As DNA, the CDR3 is TGTGCCAGCAGCCACCACGGGACAGGGGCCGTGAACACTGAAGCTTTCTTT.

This clonotype has a count of ten or more. The chain employs TRBV29-1 and TRBJ2-3, with a weak D call TRBD2 (6 bases). The V gene's germline CDR1 is SQVTM and CDR2 ANQGSEA. Trimming shortened V by 4 bases and J by 2 bases, and 19 bases separated the two germline ends. CDR3 length: 16 amino acids. The CDR3 nucleotides are TGCAGCGTTGCTAACGGGGGTTCCGGATCCACAGATACGCAGTATTTT. Protein: CSVANGGSGSTDTQYF.

The sample holds many counts of this clonotype. The DNA of the CDR3 is TGTGCCTGGAAGAGCGGGGGGAACATTCAGTACTTC. Translation gives CAWKSGGNIQYF. This chain connects TRBV30 to TRBJ2-4; 9 bases map to TRBD2. Germline assignment: CDR1 GTSNPN and CDR2 SVGIG (reference sequence). J lost 7 bases, V lost 4 bases, and 2 bases had no gene match. CDR3 size: 12 residues.

This clonotype was found many times. CDR3 DNA sequence: TGTGCCAGCAGCCTAGGGGTAGCGGGGGCCGCAGATACGCAGTATTTT. Translation gives CASSLGVAGAADTQYF. The chain joins TRBV7-3 to TRBJ2-3; 9 nucleotides align to TRBD2. V lost 5 bases, J lost 4 bases, and 10 bases stayed unmatched. CDR3 length: 16 residues. Germline CDR1 is SGHTA and CDR2 is FQGTGA. Full variable domain (outside the CDR3, taken from reference TRBV7-3 and TRBJ2-3): GAGVSQTPSNKVTEKGKYVELRCDPISGHTALYWYRQSLGQGPEFLIYFQGTGAADDSGLPNDRFFAVRPEGSVSTLKIQRTERGDSAVYLCASSLGVAGAADTQYFGPGTRLTVL.

This clonotype was seen many times. This chain joins TRBV5-1 and TRBJ2-7; 9 bases match TRBD1. CDR3 length equals 15 residues. Germline lookup yields CDR1 SGHRS and CDR2 YFSETQ. The ends lost 5 bases at V and 9 bases at J; junction bases unmatched: 15. The CDR3 DNA sequence: TGCGCCAGCAGGCCTACAGGGGGCGAGGTAAATTCGCAGTACTTC. It is translated as CASRPTGGEVNSQYF. Filled out from reference TRBV5-1 and TRBJ2-7, the complete variable domain reads KAGVTQTPRYLIKTRGQQVTLSCSPISGHRSVSWYQQTPGQGLQFLFEYFSETQRNKGNFPGRFSGRQFSNSRSEMNVSTLELGDSALYLCASRPTGGEVNSQYFGPGTRLTVT.

This clonotype was found many times. V and J are TRBV20-1 and TRBJ2-3; TRBD2 matches at 16 bases. CDR3 length: 17 residues. The germline gives CDR1 DFQATT, CDR2 SNEGSKA (reference sequence). With 6 bases clipped from V and 6 bases from J, the junction kept 12 bases outside the gene matches. The CDR3 DNA is TGCAGTGCGCCGACCGGGACTAGCGGGGGGGCAGTGGATACGCAGTATTTT. Its translation: CSAPTGTSGGAVDTQYF.

There are many counts of this clonotype. V gene TRBV5-1 combines with J gene TRBJ2-3; D unclear. Trimming shortened V by 2 bases and J by 3 bases, and 10 bases separated the two germline ends. CDR3 length: 14 residues. Germline V gene sequence: CDR1 SGHRS, CDR2 YFSETQ. CDR3 sequence reads: CASSLSVTTDTQYF. The CDR3 DNA reads TGCGCCAGCAGCTTAAGTGTGACTACAGATACGCAGTATTTT.

This clonotype was observed many times. The chain is built from TRBV5-1 and TRBJ1-1; D is possibly TRBD1 (6 bases). CDR1 is SGHRS and CDR2 is YFSETQ in the germline V gene. The CDR3 is 18 amino acids. V shed 1 base and J shed 1 base, with 20 bases lying between them. The CDR3 sequence is CASSLNGNIQGGNTEAFF. The DNA of the CDR3 is TGCGCCAGCAGCTTGAACGGGAATATACAGGGAGGGAACACTGAAGCTTTCTTT.

V gene TRBV25-1 combines with J gene TRBJ1-2; D is perhaps TRBD1 (5 bases). The CDR3 is 13 residues long. CDR1 MGHDK and CDR2 SYGVNS come from the germline V gene. Trimming pared 8 bases from V and 4 bases from J, leaving 14 bases between. The CDR3 DNA follows: TGTGCCAGCCTCCGGGAGGGGAGCTATGGCTACACCTTC. Amino acids: CASLREGSYGYTF.

This clonotype was seen many times. The gene calls are TRBV7-9 and TRBJ2-3; 7 positions match TRBD2. V dropped 3 bases and J dropped 1; count of bases not matched to a gene: 4. The CDR3 consists of 15 residues. CDR1 is SEHNR, CDR2 FQNEAQ, per germline (reference sequence). The CDR3 loop is CASSLAGAGTDTQYF. The CDR3 DNA reads TGTGCCAGCAGCTTGGCGGGAGCTGGCACAGATACGCAGTATTTT.

This clonotype was observed many times. The chain links TRBV7-2 to TRBJ2-3; TRBD2 agrees at 8 bases. The CDR3 runs 16 residues. The V gene end was trimmed by 2 bases and the J gene end by 2 bases; junction bases not matched to a gene: 6. Per the germline V gene, CDR1 is SGHTA and CDR2 is FQGNSA. DNA for the CDR3: TGTGCCAGCAGCTTAAGAGCGGGGGCTAACACAGATACGCAGTATTTT. Its protein product is CASSLRAGANTDTQYF.

This clonotype was seen repeatedly, ten times or more. The rearrangement links TRBV19 to TRBJ2-3; TRBD1 matches at 8 bases. The CDR3 consists of 14 residues. In germline, CDR1 is LNHDA, CDR2 SQIVND (reference sequence). V was pared by 7 bases and J by 5 bases, with 8 bases of the junction left unmatched. CDR3 region: CASKPRGLGDTQYF. DNA of the CDR3: TGTGCCAGTAAACCCAGGGGGCTTGGAGATACGCAGTATTTT.

This clonotype was found many times. The rearrangement links TRBV5-1 to TRBJ2-3; 9 bases line up with TRBD2. Germline V gene data show CDR1 as SGHRS and CDR2 as YFSETQ. The CDR3 is 14 residues long. Losses at the gene ends were 7 bases for V and 4 bases for J; bases not matched to a gene: 7. The CDR3 region has the DNA TGCGCCAGCCAGGAGCGGGGGGACTCAGATACGCAGTATTTT. Its protein product is CASQERGDSDTQYF.

In its sample, this clonotype was seen many times. V usage is TRBV4-1 and J usage is TRBJ1-2; no clear D. The germline V and J ends were trimmed by 1 base and 5 bases, with 17 bases remaining between them. This CDR3 has 16 amino acids. Germline lookup yields CDR1 MGHRA and CDR2 YSYEKL. The CDR3 spells CASSQGEGGNGYGYTF. The CDR3 DNA is TGCGCCAGCAGCCAAGGAGAAGGTGGGAATGGGTATGGCTACACCTTC.

There are many counts of this clonotype. The chain recombines TRBV28 with TRBJ2-3, with a weak D call TRBD2 (5 bases). CDR1 and CDR2 from the germline V gene are MDHEN and SYDVKM. Trimming took off 3 bases at V and 2 bases at J, with 15 bases between the two ends. The CDR3 has 16 residues. The CDR3 sequence is CASSFSGIHLTDTQYF. The CDR3 DNA is TGTGCCAGCAGTTTTTCGGGGATACACCTCACAGATACGCAGTATTTT.

This clonotype was detected many times. The genes are TRBV20-1 and TRBJ1-3; tentative D call: TRBD1 (5 bases). This CDR3 region has 14 residues. Germline CDR1 DFQATT, CDR2 SNEGSKA (reference sequence). V lost 6 bases and J 2 bases, leaving 14 bases between the germline ends. CDR3 DNA: TGCAGTGCCGGCTATGGGGACGCTGGAAACACCATATATTTT. This gives the protein CSAGYGDAGNTIYF.

This clonotype was seen many times. This rearrangement joins TRBV20-1 to TRBJ2-1, with D perhaps being TRBD1 or TRBD2 (6 bases each). The CDR3 runs 14 residues. The V and J ends lost 6 bases and 9 bases respectively, with 21 bases between them. Germline V gene data show CDR1 as DFQATT and CDR2 as SNEGSKA (reference sequence). DNA for the CDR3: TGCAGTGCCCAACGACAGGACGCGGGGAGTGAGCAGTTCTTC. This gives the protein CSAQRQDAGSEQFF.

This clonotype was observed many times. The V call is TRBV29-1, the J call TRBJ2-7, with a possible D match to TRBD1 (6 bases). The V and J ends lost 7 bases and 6 bases respectively, with 16 bases between them. This CDR3 comprises 12 residues. CDR1 SQVTM and CDR2 ANQGSEA come from the germline V gene. The chain's CDR3 is CSARDNYVEQYF. In DNA, the CDR3 is TGCAGCGCCCGGGACAACTACGTCGAGCAGTACTTC.

The rearrangement links TRBV3-1 to TRBJ1-1, with D hard to call. Trimming pared 0 bases from V and 5 bases from J, leaving 16 bases between. Germline lookup yields CDR1 LGHDT and CDR2 YNNKEL (reference sequence). This CDR3 has 16 amino acids. This CDR3 is CASSQDFGLVVTEAFF. In nucleotides, the CDR3 is TGTGCCAGCAGCCAAGATTTCGGCCTCGTCGTGACTGAAGCTTTCTTT.

This clonotype was detected many times. This sequence joins TRBV7-2 and TRBJ2-6, with TRBD1 matching 8 bases. With 5 bases clipped from V and 0 bases from J, the junction kept 3 bases outside the gene matches. Germline V gene sequence: CDR1 SGHTA, CDR2 FQGNSA. The CDR3 has 16 residues. CDR3 sequence reads: CASSPTGGSGANVLTF. In DNA, the CDR3 is TGTGCCAGCAGCCCAACAGGGGGCTCTGGGGCCAACGTCCTGACTTTC.

This clonotype came up many times. The chain recombines TRBV6-5 with TRBJ1-5; no clear D gene. Germline V gene data show CDR1 as MNHEY and CDR2 as SVGAGI. Trimming left V 8 bases short and J 4 bases short, with 12 bases between. CDR3 length: 13 residues. The CDR3 bases are TGTGCCAGCTCTCAGGCCATAAATCAGCCCCAGCATTTT. Translating gives CASSQAINQPQHF.

This clonotype was seen ten or more times. The V call is TRBV7-8, the J call TRBJ2-2; 8 nucleotides agree with TRBD1. V shed 4 bases and J 8 bases; nucleotides not matched to a gene: 9. The CDR3 has 15 residues. Germline V lookup: CDR1 SGHVS, CDR2 FQNEAQ. In DNA form, the CDR3 reads TGTGCCAGCAGCTCGCCAGGGGGCCTGGGAGGGGAGCTGTTTTTT. Protein: CASSSPGGLGGELFF. Full variable domain (remainder filled in from reference TRBV7-8 and TRBJ2-2): GAGVSQSPRYKVAKRGQDVALRCDPISGHVSLFWYQQALGQGPEFLTYFQNEAQLDKSGLPSDRFFAERPEGSVSTLKIQRTQQEDSAVYLCASSSPGGLGGELFFGEGSRLTVL.

The sample holds many counts of this clonotype. The CDR3 loop is CASSLTGLAGVETQYF. In DNA form, the CDR3 reads TGCGCCAGCAGCCTGACAGGGCTAGCGGGGGTAGAGACCCAGTACTTC. The V call is TRBV4-1, the J call TRBJ2-5, with 10 nucleotides matching TRBD2. Unmatched junction bases numbered 9, after V lost 4 bases and J lost 4 bases. Germline V gene lookup returns CDR1 MGHRA and CDR2 YSYEKL. This CDR3 contains 16 residues.

This clonotype showed up many times. The chain couples TRBV6-1 to TRBJ2-7, with TRBD2 identical over 9 bases. With V trimmed by 7 bases and J by 5 bases, 15 bases remained unmatched. The germline V gene encodes CDR1 MNHNS and CDR2 SASEGT. This CDR3 has 16 residues. Here the CDR3 reads CASTQDRGGGADEQYF. CDR3 coding DNA: TGTGCCAGCACCCAGGACCGGGGCGGGGGGGCCGACGAGCAGTACTTC.

This clonotype has ten or more counts. The V call is TRBV6-5, the J call TRBJ2-1, with TRBD1 matching over 7 bases. Germline V CDR1 and CDR2: MNHEY, SVGAGI. This CDR3 is built from 15 residues. V shed 0 bases and J 5 bases; nucleotides not matched to a gene: 4. In DNA form, the CDR3 reads TGTGCCAGCAGTTACTCCGACAGGGCCAACAATGAGCAGTTCTTC. It codes for CASSYSDRANNEQFF.

The sample holds many counts of this clonotype. The chain links TRBV4-2 to TRBJ2-5; D call uncertain. The V gene's germline CDR1 is LGHNA and CDR2 YNFKEQ. CDR3 size: 15 residues. V was shortened by 1 base and J by 0 bases, with 9 bases between the two germline ends. The DNA for the CDR3 is TGTGCCAGCAGCCAAGGAGACACGCACCAAGAGACCCAGTACTTC. Protein product: CASSQGDTHQETQYF.

This clonotype has ten or more counts. V is TRBV5-1 and J is TRBJ1-1; no clear D gene. The CDR3 runs 14 residues. V lost 1 base to trimming and J lost 1 base, with 8 bases between them. CDR1 is SGHRS and CDR2 is YFSETQ in the germline V gene. For the CDR3, the DNA is TGCGCCAGCAGCTTGTCGACGCAGAACACTGAAGCTTTCTTT. This codes for CASSLSTQNTEAFF.

This clonotype was detected ten times or more. The chain carries TRBV12-3 or TRBV12-4 and TRBJ2-2; D not certain. The CDR3 has 12 residues. V shed 5 bases and J shed 2 bases, with 3 bases lying between them. CDR3: CASSANTGELFF. CDR3 nucleotide sequence: TGTGCCAGCAGTGCAAACACCGGGGAGCTGTTTTTT.